A single sample is the source of the 21 T cell receptor beta chains below, sequenced in a study of blood T cell repertoires in COVID-19. Only in-frame clones appear in the TCRdb table, and some are missing; sequencing was by immunoSEQ multiplex PCR. This sample has approximately 250,000 clones, with over 65% found just once. Sequenced material: peripheral blood. The origin of the receptors is a man between 60 and 75 years old who had recovered from COVID-19.

The chain uses TRBV2 and TRBJ2-2; 8 positions match TRBD2. V dropped 6 bases and J dropped 7; count of bases not matched to a gene: 13. Germline V gene sequence: CDR1 SNHLY, CDR2 FYNNEI. The CDR3 contains 16 residues. The CDR3 DNA sequence: TGTGCCAGCAGGCGATTAGCGGGGAGGGATATCGGGGAGCTGTTTTTT. This gives the protein CASRRLAGRDIGELFF.

This rearrangement joins TRBV19 to TRBJ2-2, with D perhaps matching TRBD2 (6 bases). Germline CDR1 reads LNHDA; CDR2 reads SQIVND (reference sequence). Trimming stripped 1 base from V and 6 bases from J, with 15 bases between. The CDR3 extends over 16 amino acids. CDR3 sequence: CASSIAGRRVAGELFF. The CDR3 coding sequence is TGTGCCAGTAGTATAGCCGGCAGGAGGGTCGCCGGGGAGCTGTTTTTT. The complete variable domain, with remaining parts taken from reference TRBV19 and TRBJ2-2, reads DGGITQSPKYLFRKEGQNVTLSCEQNLNHDAMYWYRQDPGQGLRLIYYSQIVNDFQKGDIAEGYSVSREKKESFPLTVTSAQKNPTAFYLCASSIAGRRVAGELFFGEGSRLTVL.

This chain links TRBV6-5 with TRBJ2-7, with D possibly being TRBD1 (6 bases). The CDR3 has 14 residues. Germline lookup yields CDR1 MNHEY and CDR2 SVGAGI. V lost 7 bases to trimming and J lost 1 base, with 14 bases between them. The CDR3: CASKVVGQSYEQYF. DNA of the CDR3: TGTGCCAGCAAGGTGGTCGGACAGTCCTACGAGCAGTACTTC.

V is TRBV18 and J is TRBJ2-7; TRBD2 matches 13 bases. J gave up 5 bases and V 6 bases, and 4 bases lay outside the gene matches. The germline CDR1 and CDR2 sequences are KGHSH and LQKENI. The CDR3 runs 14 residues. CDR3 in DNA: TGTGCCAGCTCGGCCGGACTAGCGGGAGACGAGCAGTACTTC. Its translation is CASSAGLAGDEQYF.

This clone was counted between two and nine times. The V call is TRBV15, the J call TRBJ2-7, with D perhaps matching TRBD2 (5 bases). V was cut by 2 bases and J by 2 bases, with 10 bases left in between. The germline CDR1 and CDR2 sequences are LNHNV and YYDKDF (reference sequence). The CDR3 covers 14 residues. The CDR3 DNA is TGTGCCACCAGCAGACAACAGACTACCTACGAGCAGTACTTC. Protein sequence: CATSRQQTTYEQYF.

In this sample, this clone turned up a few times. This chain's CDR3 is CASRLTGELFF. CDR3 nucleotide sequence: TGTGCCAGCAGGCTCACCGGGGAGCTGTTTTTT. The chain combines TRBV4-2 with TRBJ2-2; D unclear. V lost 6 bases to trimming and J lost 4 bases, with 3 bases between them. Germline assignment: CDR1 LGHNA and CDR2 YNFKEQ. The CDR3 is made up of 11 amino acids.

This clone was observed a single time. The genes are TRBV28 and TRBJ2-7, with 8 bases lining up with TRBD1. In germline, CDR1 is MDHEN, CDR2 SYDVKM. V lost 5 bases, J lost 4 bases, and 10 bases stayed unmatched. CDR3 size: 15 residues. The CDR3 region is CASSDPGGINYEQYF. The CDR3 nucleotides read TGTGCCAGCAGTGATCCAGGGGGCATCAATTACGAGCAGTACTTC.

This clone was picked up a small number of times. The chain joins TRBV6-5 to TRBJ2-7, with TRBD1 matching over 8 bases. In germline, CDR1 is MNHEY, CDR2 SVGAGI. This CDR3 is 15 amino acids long. The V and J ends lost 6 bases and 0 bases, in that order; junction bases with no gene match: 7. The CDR3 loop is CASRPGTGSSYEQYF. The CDR3 coding sequence is TGTGCCAGCAGACCAGGGACAGGTTCCTCCTACGAGCAGTACTTC.

The chain carries TRBV5-1 and TRBJ2-2; D gene ambiguous. The CDR3 covers 13 residues. The ends were cut back, 3 bases at V and 3 bases at J, with 6 bases in the middle. The germline gives CDR1 SGHRS, CDR2 YFSETQ. In nucleotides, the CDR3 is TGCGCCAGCAGCTCGTCCTACACCGGGGAGCTGTTTTTT. Its translation is CASSSSYTGELFF.

This rearrangement joins TRBV6-5 to TRBJ2-2; 9 nucleotides line up with TRBD2. The CDR3 extends over 16 amino acids. Germline V lookup: CDR1 MNHEY, CDR2 SVGAGI. J lost 4 bases, V lost 1 base, and 4 bases had no gene match. The CDR3, as DNA: TGTGCCAGCAGTTACTGGGTTAGCGGGGGCACCGGGGAGCTGTTTTTT. Its translation is CASSYWVSGGTGELFF.

The CDR3 DNA is TGTGCCAGCAGTGAAGCCGGGAACGGGCAGTACTTC. Translated: CASSEAGNGQYF. The chain joins TRBV2 to TRBJ2-7; D may be TRBD2 (5 bases). The V gene lost 0 bases and the J gene lost 9 bases, with 9 bases spanning the gap. The V gene's germline CDR1 is SNHLY and CDR2 FYNNEI. The CDR3 has 12 amino acids. Filled out from reference TRBV2 and TRBJ2-7, the complete variable domain reads EPEVTQTPSHQVTQMGQEVILRCVPISNHLYFYWYRQILGQKVEFLVSFYNNEISEKSEIFDDQFSVERPDGSNFTLKIRSTKLEDSAMYFCASSEAGNGQYFGPGTRLTVT.

To note about this clone: Other DNA sequences in the sample encode the same CDR3. This sequence joins TRBV19 and TRBJ2-2; 7 bases map to TRBD2. The germline V gene has CDR1 LNHDA and CDR2 SQIVND (reference sequence). After removal of 4 bases from V and 1 base from J, the junction contained 3 bases not matched to a gene. This CDR3 has 15 residues. The CDR3 is CASSKSGKNTGELFF. As DNA, the CDR3 is TGTGCCAGTAGTAAGAGCGGGAAGAACACCGGGGAGCTGTTTTTT.

This clone was seen more than once but under ten times. The genes are TRBV20-1 and TRBJ2-3; D gene unclear. Per germline, CDR1 DFQATT and CDR2 SNEGSKA (reference sequence). Trimming removed 1 base from V and 3 bases from J, with 2 bases in between. CDR3 size: 11 residues. The CDR3 spells CSARATDTQYF. DNA of the CDR3: TGCAGTGCTAGAGCTACAGATACGCAGTATTTT.

V usage is TRBV5-1 and J usage is TRBJ2-7; maybe TRBD1 (6 bases). In germline, CDR1 is SGHRS, CDR2 YFSETQ. The V end lost 3 bases, the J end lost 6 bases, and 28 bases lay between the germline ends. The CDR3 extends over 18 amino acids. The CDR3 nucleotides are TGCGCCAGCAGCTCTGTTGTACAGGGAAGTTTGTCCGTGGGCGAGCAGTACTTC. It is translated as CASSSVVQGSLSVGEQYF.

This clone was seen once. This rearrangement joins TRBV6-1 to TRBJ1-1; 10 bases map to TRBD1. This CDR3 is 16 amino acids long. In germline, CDR1 is MNHNS, CDR2 SASEGT. V shed 2 bases, J shed 4 bases, and the junction held 7 bases outside the gene matches. This chain's CDR3 is CASSELTGGLGTEAFF. DNA for the CDR3: TGTGCCAGCAGTGAATTGACAGGGGGCCTGGGCACTGAAGCTTTCTTT.

The chain joins TRBV10-1 to TRBJ2-7; 9 nucleotides match TRBD1. V dropped 9 bases and J dropped 3; count of bases not matched to a gene: 12. The CDR3 contains 15 residues. Germline V lookup: CDR1 WNHNN, CDR2 SYGVQD (reference sequence). CDR3 sequence reads: CASTDGGQGLYEQYF. The CDR3 DNA follows: TGCGCCAGTACAGACGGGGGACAGGGTCTCTACGAGCAGTACTTC.

This clone was counted a single time. The chain employs TRBV5-1 and TRBJ2-2, with D hard to call. Germline V gives CDR1 SGHRS, CDR2 YFSETQ. Trimming removed 0 bases from V and 0 bases from J, with 9 bases in between. The CDR3 runs to 16 residues. The CDR3 DNA follows: TGCGCCAGCAGCTTGGATCCGGGTGCGAACACCGGGGAGCTGTTTTTT. This sequence encodes CASSLDPGANTGELFF.

This chain links TRBV5-1 with TRBJ2-5; 8 nucleotides match TRBD1. V was pared by 4 bases and J by 5 bases, with 10 bases of the junction left unmatched. Germline assignment: CDR1 SGHRS and CDR2 YFSETQ. The CDR3 loop spans 15 amino acids. This CDR3 is CASSTRQGLGETQYF. The DNA for the CDR3 is TGCGCCAGCAGCACCCGACAGGGGCTAGGGGAGACCCAGTACTTC. Full variable domain (missing parts from reference TRBV5-1 and TRBJ2-5): KAGVTQTPRYLIKTRGQQVTLSCSPISGHRSVSWYQQTPGQGLQFLFEYFSETQRNKGNFPGRFSGRQFSNSRSEMNVSTLELGDSALYLCASSTRQGLGETQYFGPGTRLLVL.

The chain uses TRBV5-1 and TRBJ2-1; 12 nucleotides agree with TRBD2. CDR1 is SGHRS and CDR2 is YFSETQ in the germline V gene. Losses at the gene ends were 3 bases for V and 7 bases for J; bases not matched to a gene: 5. The CDR3 loop spans 15 amino acids. The CDR3 nucleotides read TGCGCCAGCAGCTCTAGCGGGAGGGCCTCAAATGAGCAGTTCTTC. This encodes CASSSSGRASNEQFF.

This clone was seen a few times. The chain carries TRBV19 and TRBJ2-7; 8 bases are a match to TRBD2. This CDR3 is built from 15 residues. V lost 1 base to trimming and J lost 0 bases; unmatched junction nucleotides: 2. In germline, CDR1 is LNHDA, CDR2 SQIVND (reference sequence). The CDR3 is CASSIGLAYSYEQYF. In DNA, the CDR3 is TGTGCCAGTAGTATAGGACTAGCGTACTCCTACGAGCAGTACTTC. The variable domain in full, with the rest retrieved from reference TRBV19 and TRBJ2-7, is DGGITQSPKYLFRKEGQNVTLSCEQNLNHDAMYWYRQDPGQGLRLIYYSQIVNDFQKGDIAEGYSVSREKKESFPLTVTSAQKNPTAFYLCASSIGLAYSYEQYFGPGTRLTVT.

This chain joins TRBV5-4 and TRBJ2-5; D is undetermined. Trimming cost V 0 bases and J 5 bases, with 11 bases left between them. The germline V gene encodes CDR1 SGHNT and CDR2 YYREEE (reference sequence). The CDR3 is 14 amino acids. CDR3 amino acids: CASSLELEKETQYF. CDR3 sequence (DNA): TGTGCCAGCAGCTTGGAATTGGAGAAGGAGACCCAGTACTTC.